This T cell receptor beta chain stems from a study of T cell responses to AZD1222 COVID-19 vaccine. Study outcomes and limitations: CD4 TCRs covered the whole spike, strongest at regions 160-218 and 743-854. No repertoire was sampled before or during the peak T cell response, only after it.

Assay used: immunoSEQ multiplex PCR; TCRdb lists only in-frame clones, some missing. The repertoire has 90,000 to 120,000 clones, 89% of them found once; the top ten carry 6.6%. This clone came up a few times. Its antigen is undetermined. V was trimmed by 8 bases and J by 8 bases, leaving 15 bases between them. In germline, CDR1 is MNHEY, CDR2 SVGAGI. This CDR3 comprises 13 residues. Specimen: peripheral blood, collected on day 0 of AZD1222 vaccination. The chain uses TRBV6-5 and TRBJ1-4; no clear D gene. This TCR was sampled from an adult in good health. The CDR3 DNA sequence: TGTGCCAGCGGGCAGGAAAGGCGAGAAAAACTGTTTTTT. It is translated as CASGQERREKLFF.